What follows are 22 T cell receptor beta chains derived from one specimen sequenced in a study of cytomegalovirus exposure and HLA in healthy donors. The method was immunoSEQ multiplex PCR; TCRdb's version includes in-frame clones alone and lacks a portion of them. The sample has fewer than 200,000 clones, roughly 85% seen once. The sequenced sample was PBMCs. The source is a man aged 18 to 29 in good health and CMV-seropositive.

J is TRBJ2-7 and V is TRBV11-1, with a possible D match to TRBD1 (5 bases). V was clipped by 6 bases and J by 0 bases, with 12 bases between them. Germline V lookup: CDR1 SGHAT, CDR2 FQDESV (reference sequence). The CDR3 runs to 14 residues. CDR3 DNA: TGTGCCAGCAGTTCCGACAGTAACTCCTACGAGCAGTACTTC. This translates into CASSSDSNSYEQYF.

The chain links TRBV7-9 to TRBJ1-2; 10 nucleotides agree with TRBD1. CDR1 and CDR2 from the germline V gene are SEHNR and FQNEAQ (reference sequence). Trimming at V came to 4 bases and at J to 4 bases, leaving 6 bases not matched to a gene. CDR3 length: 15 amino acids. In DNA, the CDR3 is TGTGCCAGCAGCTCAGCCGGGACAGGGGTCTATGGCTACACCTTC. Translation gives CASSSAGTGVYGYTF. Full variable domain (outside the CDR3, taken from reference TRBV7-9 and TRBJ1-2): DTGVSQNPRHKITKRGQNVTFRCDPISEHNRLYWYRQTLGQGPEFLTYFQNEAQLEKSRLLSDRFSAERPKGSFSTLEIQRTEQGDSAMYLCASSSAGTGVYGYTFGSGTRLTVV.

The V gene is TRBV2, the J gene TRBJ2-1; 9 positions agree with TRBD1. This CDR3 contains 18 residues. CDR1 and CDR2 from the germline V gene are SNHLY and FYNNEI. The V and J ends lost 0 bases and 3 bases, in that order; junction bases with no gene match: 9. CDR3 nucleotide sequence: TGTGCCAGCAGTGAAGCGCTAGGGACAGGGAAAAACTACAATGAGCAGTTCTTC. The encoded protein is CASSEALGTGKNYNEQFF.

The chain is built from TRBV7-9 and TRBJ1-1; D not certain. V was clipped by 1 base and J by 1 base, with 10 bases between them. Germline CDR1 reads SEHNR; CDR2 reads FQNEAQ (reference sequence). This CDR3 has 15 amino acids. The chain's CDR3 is CASSLGWAGNTEAFF. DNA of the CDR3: TGTGCCAGCAGCTTAGGGTGGGCGGGGAACACTGAAGCTTTCTTT.

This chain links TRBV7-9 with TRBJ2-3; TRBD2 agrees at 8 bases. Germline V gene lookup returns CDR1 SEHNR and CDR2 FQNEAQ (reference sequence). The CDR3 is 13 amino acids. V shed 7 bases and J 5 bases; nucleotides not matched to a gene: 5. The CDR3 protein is CASTRGGGDTQYF. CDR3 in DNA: TGTGCCAGCACTCGGGGGGGAGGAGATACGCAGTATTTT.

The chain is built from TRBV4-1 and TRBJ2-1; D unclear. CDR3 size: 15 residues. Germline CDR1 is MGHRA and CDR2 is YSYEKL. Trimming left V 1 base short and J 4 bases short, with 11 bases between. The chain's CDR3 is CASSQGAGNYNEQFF. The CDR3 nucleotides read TGCGCCAGCAGCCAAGGGGCAGGCAATTACAATGAGCAGTTCTTC.

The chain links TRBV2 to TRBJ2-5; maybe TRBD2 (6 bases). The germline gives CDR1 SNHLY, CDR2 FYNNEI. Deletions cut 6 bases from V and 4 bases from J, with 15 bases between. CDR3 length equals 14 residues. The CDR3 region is CASSDIRGGETQYF. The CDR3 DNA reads TGTGCCAGCAGCGACATTAGGGGAGGAGAGACCCAGTACTTC. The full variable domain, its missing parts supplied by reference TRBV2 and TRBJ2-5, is EPEVTQTPSHQVTQMGQEVILRCVPISNHLYFYWYRQILGQKVEFLVSFYNNEISEKSEIFDDQFSVERPDGSNFTLKIRSTKLEDSAMYFCASSDIRGGETQYFGPGTRLLVL.

Here the CDR3 reads CASSLTGLTNYGYTF. For the CDR3, the DNA is TGTGCCAGCAGCTTGACAGGGCTCACTAACTATGGCTACACCTTC. This sequence joins TRBV11-2 and TRBJ1-2; 7 bases are a match to TRBD1. The CDR3 loop spans 15 amino acids. Germline loops: CDR1 SGHAT, CDR2 FQNNGV. V shed 3 bases and J 0 bases; nucleotides not matched to a gene: 4. Variable domain in full (rest from reference TRBV11-2 and TRBJ1-2): EAGVAQSPRYKIIEKRQSVAFWCNPISGHATLYWYQQILGQGPKLLIQFQNNGVVDDSQLPKDRFSAERLKGVDSTLKIQPAKLEDSAVYLCASSLTGLTNYGYTFGSGTRLTVV.

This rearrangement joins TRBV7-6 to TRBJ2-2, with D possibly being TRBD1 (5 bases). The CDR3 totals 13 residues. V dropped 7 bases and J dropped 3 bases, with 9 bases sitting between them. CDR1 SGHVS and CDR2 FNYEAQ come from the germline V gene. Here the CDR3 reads CASMPGYTGELFF. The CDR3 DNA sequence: TGTGCCAGCATGCCAGGGTACACCGGGGAGCTGTTTTTT.

The CDR3 spells CASSEQGGNYGYTF. For the CDR3, the DNA is TGTGCCAGCAGCGAACAGGGAGGGAACTATGGCTACACCTTC. The chain uses TRBV7-3 and TRBJ1-2, with a possible D match to TRBD1 (6 bases). CDR3 length: 14 residues. V lost 5 bases, J lost 2 bases, and 12 bases lay in between. Looked up from germline, CDR1 is SGHTA and CDR2 is FQGTGA.

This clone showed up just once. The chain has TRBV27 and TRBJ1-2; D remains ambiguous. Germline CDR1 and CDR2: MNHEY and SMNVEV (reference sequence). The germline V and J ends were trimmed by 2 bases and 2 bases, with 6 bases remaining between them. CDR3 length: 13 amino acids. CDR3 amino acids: CASSLTRNYGYTF. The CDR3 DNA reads TGTGCCAGCAGTTTAACGAGAAACTATGGCTACACCTTC.

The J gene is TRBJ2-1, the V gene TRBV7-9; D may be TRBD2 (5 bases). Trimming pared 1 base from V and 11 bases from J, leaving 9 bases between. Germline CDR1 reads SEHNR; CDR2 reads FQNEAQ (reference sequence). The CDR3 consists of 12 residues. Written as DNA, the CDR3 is TGTGCCAGCAGCTTAGGGGAGCGGAAGCAGTTCTTC. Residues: CASSLGERKQFF.

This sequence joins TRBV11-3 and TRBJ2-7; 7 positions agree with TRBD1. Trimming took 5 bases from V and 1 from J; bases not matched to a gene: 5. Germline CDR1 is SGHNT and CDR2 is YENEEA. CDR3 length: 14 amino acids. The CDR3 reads CASSREQGSYEQYF. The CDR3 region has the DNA TGTGCCAGCAGCCGAGAACAGGGGTCCTACGAGCAGTACTTC.

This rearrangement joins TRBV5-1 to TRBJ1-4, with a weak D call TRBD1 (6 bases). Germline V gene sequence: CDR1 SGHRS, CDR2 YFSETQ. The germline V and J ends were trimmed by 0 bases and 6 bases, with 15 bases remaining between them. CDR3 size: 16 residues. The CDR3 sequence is CASSLARQGWDEKLFF. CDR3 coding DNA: TGCGCCAGCAGCTTGGCCAGGCAGGGGTGGGATGAAAAACTGTTTTTT.

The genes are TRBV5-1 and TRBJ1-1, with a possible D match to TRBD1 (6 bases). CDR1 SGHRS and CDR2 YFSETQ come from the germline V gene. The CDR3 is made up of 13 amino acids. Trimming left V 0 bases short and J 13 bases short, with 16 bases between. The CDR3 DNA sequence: TGCGCCAGCAGCTTGGCCGAACAGGGAGGGGTTTTCTTT. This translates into CASSLAEQGGVFF. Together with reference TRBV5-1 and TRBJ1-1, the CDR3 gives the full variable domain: KAGVTQTPRYLIKTRGQQVTLSCSPISGHRSVSWYQQTPGQGLQFLFEYFSETQRNKGNFPGRFSGRQFSNSRSEMNVSTLELGDSALYLCASSLAEQGGVFFGQGTRLTVV.

CDR3 residues: CASSNGPVTASLVTDTQYF. The CDR3 DNA reads TGTGCCAGCAGCAACGGCCCGGTGACAGCCTCCCTCGTGACAGATACGCAGTATTTT. The rearrangement joins TRBV21-1 to TRBJ2-3; TRBD1, the table's D call, was not compared with the DNA. TRBV21-1 corresponds to a pseudogene. The CDR3 is 19 residues long.

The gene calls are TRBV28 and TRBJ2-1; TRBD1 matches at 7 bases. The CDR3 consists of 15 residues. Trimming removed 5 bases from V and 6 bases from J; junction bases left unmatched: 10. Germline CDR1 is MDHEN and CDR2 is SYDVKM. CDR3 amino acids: CASSPGTAGLNEQFF. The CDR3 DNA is TGTGCCAGCAGTCCCGGGACAGCAGGCCTCAATGAGCAGTTCTTC.

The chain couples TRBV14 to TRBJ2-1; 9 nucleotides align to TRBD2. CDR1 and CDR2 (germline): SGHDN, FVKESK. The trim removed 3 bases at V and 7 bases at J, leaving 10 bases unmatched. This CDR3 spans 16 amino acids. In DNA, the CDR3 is TGTGCCAGCAGCCAGGAGCGGGGGGCCCTCGTTAATGAGCAGTTCTTC. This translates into CASSQERGALVNEQFF.

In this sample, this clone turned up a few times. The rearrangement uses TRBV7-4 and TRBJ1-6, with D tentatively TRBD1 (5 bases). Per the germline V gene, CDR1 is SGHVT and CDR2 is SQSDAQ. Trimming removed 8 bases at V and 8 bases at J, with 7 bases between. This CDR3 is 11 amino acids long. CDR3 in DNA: TGTGCCAGCCCCAGGGATTCACCCCTCCACTTT. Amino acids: CASPRDSPLHF.

The CDR3 sequence: CASSMTGSNQPQHF. The CDR3 DNA is TGTGCCAGCAGTATGACAGGATCTAATCAGCCCCAGCATTTT. This chain links TRBV28 with TRBJ1-5, with D possibly being TRBD1 (6 bases). The CDR3 totals 14 residues. The germline V gene encodes CDR1 MDHEN and CDR2 SYDVKM. Trimming took 5 bases from V and 4 from J, leaving 12 bases between them.

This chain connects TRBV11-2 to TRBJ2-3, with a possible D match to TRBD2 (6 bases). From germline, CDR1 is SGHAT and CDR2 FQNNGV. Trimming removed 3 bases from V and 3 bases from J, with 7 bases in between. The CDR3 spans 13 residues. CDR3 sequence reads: CASSLRGTDTQYF. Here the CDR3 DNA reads TGTGCCAGCAGCTTGCGGGGAACAGATACGCAGTATTTT.

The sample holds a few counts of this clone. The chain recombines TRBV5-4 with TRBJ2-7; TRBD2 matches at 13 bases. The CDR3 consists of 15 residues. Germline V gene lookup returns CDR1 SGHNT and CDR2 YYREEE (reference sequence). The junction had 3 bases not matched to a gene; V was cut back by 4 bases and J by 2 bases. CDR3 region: CASSPGLAGPYEQYF. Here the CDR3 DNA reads TGTGCCAGCAGCCCGGGACTAGCGGGGCCCTACGAGCAGTACTTC.